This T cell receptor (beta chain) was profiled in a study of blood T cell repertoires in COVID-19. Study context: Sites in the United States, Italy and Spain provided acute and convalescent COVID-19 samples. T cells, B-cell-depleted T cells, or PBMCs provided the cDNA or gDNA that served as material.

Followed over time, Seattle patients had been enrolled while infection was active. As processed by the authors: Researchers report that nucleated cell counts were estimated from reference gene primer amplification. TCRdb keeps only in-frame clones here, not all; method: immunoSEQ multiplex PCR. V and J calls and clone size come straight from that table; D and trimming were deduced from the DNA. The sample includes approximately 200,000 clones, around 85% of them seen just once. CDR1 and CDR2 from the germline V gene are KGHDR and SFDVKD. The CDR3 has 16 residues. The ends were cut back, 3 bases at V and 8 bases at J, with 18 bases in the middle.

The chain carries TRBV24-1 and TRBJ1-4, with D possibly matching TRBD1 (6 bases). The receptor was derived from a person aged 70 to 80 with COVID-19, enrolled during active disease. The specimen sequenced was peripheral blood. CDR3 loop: CATSDPLQGGSEKLFF. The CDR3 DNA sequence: TGTGCCACCAGTGATCCACTACAGGGTGGGTCGGAAAAACTGTTTTTT.